The clone carrying this T cell receptor beta chain has a handful of counts. Antigen: not known. The CDR3 contains 11 residues. V dropped 0 bases and J dropped 7 bases, with 1 base sitting between them. CDR1 is LNHNV and CDR2 is YYDKDF in the germline V gene (reference sequence). Following RNA extraction, reverse transcription yielded cDNA that acted as the sequencing template. Here immunoSEQ multiplex PCR was the method, and the copy in TCRdb shows in-frame clones only, minus some. In the table there are about 210,000 clones, approximately 45% of which are singletons. Treatment: oral pan-JAK inhibitor, 5-10 mg twice daily. This entry comes from a study of CD8+ T cells in alopecia areata. General observations from the study: Relative to mice, TCR sharing across patients was less clear, a difference possibly HLA-related. Higher clonality than in normal scalp was seen in lesional scalp, especially alopecia totalis/universalis.

Here the sequenced sample was CD4+ T cells sorted from blood, taken at approximately week 37, from a patient treated with tofacitinib. The chain carries TRBV15 and TRBJ2-1; unclear D gene. This receptor was taken from a human donor with alopecia areata. CDR3 region: CATSRENEQFF. In DNA form, the CDR3 reads TGTGCCACCAGCAGAGAGAATGAGCAGTTCTTC.